The clone carrying this T cell receptor beta chain was detected ten times or more. As for time point: pre-sensitization, week 0. Treatment indicated: therapeutic diphenylcyclopropenone sensitization with weekly scalp DPC. This record comes from a study of human T cells and chemical hapten exposure. TCRdb analysed the RACE reads with MiXCR anew, one entry per CDR3 protein. There are about 270,000 distinct CDR3 sequences in the sample; just under 8% occur only once, and less than 1.5% lies in the top ten. This clonotype originated in a man aged 18-30 years with alopecia areata. Some clones in this sample may be carry-over from other donors' samples. Sequencing was performed on whole blood, taken in connection with sensitization to the hapten diphenylcyclopropenone (DPC).

CDR3 loop: CSVGGSGEVQYF. The DNA of the CDR3 is TGCAGCGTCGGTGGATCAGGGGAGGTGCAGTACTTC. The chain carries TRBV29-1 and TRBJ2-7; TRBD1 or TRBD2 may be the D gene (6 bases each). Germline loops: CDR1 SQVTM, CDR2 ANQGSEA. Between the trimmed V and J ends, which lost 6 bases and 9 bases, there was a span of 18 bases. The CDR3 has 12 amino acids.